This T cell receptor beta chain stems from a study of blood T cell repertoires in COVID-19. Using immunoSEQ multiplex PCR, the repertoire was profiled, and TCRdb retains in-frame clones only, with some absent. The table lists some 65,000 clones, over 75% of them singletons, with about 3.2% in the top ten. The CDR3 totals 11 residues. Germline V gives CDR1 GTSNPN, CDR2 SVGIG (reference sequence). V was cut by 0 bases and J by 6 bases, with 5 bases left in between. Source material: peripheral blood. The sequence was collected from a man at least 80 years old with acute or convalescent COVID-19. The chain joins TRBV30 to TRBJ1-2; D uncertain. The CDR3 DNA is TGTGCCTGGAGTGTCTATCATGGCTACACCTTC. The encoded protein is CAWSVYHGYTF.